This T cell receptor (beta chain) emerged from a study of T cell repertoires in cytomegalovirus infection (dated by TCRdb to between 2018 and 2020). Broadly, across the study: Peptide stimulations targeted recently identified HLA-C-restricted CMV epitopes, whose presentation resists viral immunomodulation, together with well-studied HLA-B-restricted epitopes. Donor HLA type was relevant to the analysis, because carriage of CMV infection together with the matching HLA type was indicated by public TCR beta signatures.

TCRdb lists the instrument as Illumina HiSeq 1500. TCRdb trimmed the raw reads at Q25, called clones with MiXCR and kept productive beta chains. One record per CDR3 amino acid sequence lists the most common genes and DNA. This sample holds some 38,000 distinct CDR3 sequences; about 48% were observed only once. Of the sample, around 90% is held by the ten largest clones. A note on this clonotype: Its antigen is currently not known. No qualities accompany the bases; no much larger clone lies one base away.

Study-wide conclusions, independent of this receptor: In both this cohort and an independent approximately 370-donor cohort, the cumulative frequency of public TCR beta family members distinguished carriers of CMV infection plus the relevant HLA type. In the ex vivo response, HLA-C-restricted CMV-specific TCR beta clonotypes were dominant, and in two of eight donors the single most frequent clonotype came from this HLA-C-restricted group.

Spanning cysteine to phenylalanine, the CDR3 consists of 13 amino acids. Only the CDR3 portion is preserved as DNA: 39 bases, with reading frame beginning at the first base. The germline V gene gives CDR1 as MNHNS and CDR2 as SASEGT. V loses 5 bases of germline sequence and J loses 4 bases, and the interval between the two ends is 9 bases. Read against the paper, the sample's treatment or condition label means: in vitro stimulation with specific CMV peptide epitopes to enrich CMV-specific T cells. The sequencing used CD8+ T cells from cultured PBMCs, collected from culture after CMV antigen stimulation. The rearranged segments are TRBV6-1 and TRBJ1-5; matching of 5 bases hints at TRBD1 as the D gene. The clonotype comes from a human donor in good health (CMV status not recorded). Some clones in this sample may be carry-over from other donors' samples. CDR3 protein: CASSYGGNQPQHF. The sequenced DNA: TGTGCCAGCAGTTACGGGGGTAATCAGCCCCAGCATTTT.